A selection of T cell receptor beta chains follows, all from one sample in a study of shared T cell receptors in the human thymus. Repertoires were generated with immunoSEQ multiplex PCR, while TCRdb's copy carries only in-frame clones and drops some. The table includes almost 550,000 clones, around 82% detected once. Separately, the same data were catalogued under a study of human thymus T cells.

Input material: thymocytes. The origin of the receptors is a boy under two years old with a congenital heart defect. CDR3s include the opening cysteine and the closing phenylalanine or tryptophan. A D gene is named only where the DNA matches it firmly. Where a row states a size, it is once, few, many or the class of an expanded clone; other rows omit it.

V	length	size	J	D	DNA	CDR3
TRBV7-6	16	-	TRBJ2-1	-	TGTGCCAGCAGCTTCATAGCGGAAACTGGGGACAATGAGCAGTTCTTC	CASSFIAETGDNEQFF
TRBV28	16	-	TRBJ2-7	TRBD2	TGTGCCAGCAGTTTAACCCTAGCGGGACTACCCTACGAGCAGTACTTC	CASSLTLAGLPYEQYF
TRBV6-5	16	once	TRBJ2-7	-	TGTGCCAGCAGTTACTTTGGGCCGGGGGATTCCTACGAGCAGTACTTC	CASSYFGPGDSYEQYF
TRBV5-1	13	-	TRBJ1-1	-	TGCGCCAGCAGCTTGGGGCTGAACACTGAAGCTTTCTTT	CASSLGLNTEAFF
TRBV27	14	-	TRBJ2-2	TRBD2	TGTGCCAGCACCCCAAGCGGGAGGTCCGGGGAGCTGTTTTTT	CASTPSGRSGELFF
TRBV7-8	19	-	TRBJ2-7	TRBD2	TGTGCCAGCAGCTTAGAAACTAGCGGGCGCTCCCAGAGCTCCTACGAGCAGTACTTC	CASSLETSGRSQSSYEQYF
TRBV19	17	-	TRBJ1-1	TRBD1	TGTGCCAGTAGTATACTGTCGGGACGACAGGGTAATACTGAAGCTTTCTTT	CASSILSGRQGNTEAFF
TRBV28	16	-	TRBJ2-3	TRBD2	TGTGCCAGCAGTCCACTAGCGGGAGGGGGGACAGATACGCAGTATTTT	CASSPLAGGGTDTQYF
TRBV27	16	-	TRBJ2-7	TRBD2	TGTGCCAGCAGAGAAAACAGGGCTCTAGCGGGCTACGAGCAGTACTTC	CASRENRALAGYEQYF
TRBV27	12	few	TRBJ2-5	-	TGTGCCCCCCTCTCCTTTATGGAGACCCAGTACTTC	CAPLSFMETQYF
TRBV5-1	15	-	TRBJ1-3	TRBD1	TGCGCCAGCAGCGCCCCGACAGGGACTGGAAACACCATATATTTT	CASSAPTGTGNTIYF
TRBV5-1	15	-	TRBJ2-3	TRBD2	TGCGCCAGCAGCTTGGCGATGTCGACTAGCGATACGCAGTATTTT	CASSLAMSTSDTQYF
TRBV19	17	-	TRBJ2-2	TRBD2	TGTGCCAGTAGTATAGTTCCCCCTAGCGGGAACACCGGGGAGCTGTTTTTT	CASSIVPPSGNTGELFF
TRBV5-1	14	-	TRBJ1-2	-	TGCGCCAGCAGCTTGGGAAGTACAGGGAAACGCTACACCTTC	CASSLGSTGKRYTF
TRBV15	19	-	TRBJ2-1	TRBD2	TGTGCCACCAGCAGAGGGGGGATGGAGCGGGAGGGCCTGTACAATGAGCAGTTCTTC	CATSRGGMEREGLYNEQFF
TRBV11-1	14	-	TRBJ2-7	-	TGTGCCAGCAAAACCCGGGCAGGGACCTACGAGCAGTACTTC	CASKTRAGTYEQYF
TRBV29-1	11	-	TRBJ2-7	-	TGCAGCGTCCAACTCGCCTACGAGCAGTACTTC	CSVQLAYEQYF
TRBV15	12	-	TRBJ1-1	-	TGTGCCACCAGCAGAGATCAGGGCGGAGCTTTCTTT	CATSRDQGGAFF
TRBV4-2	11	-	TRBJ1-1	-	TGTGCCAGCAGCCAAGGAGGTAAAGCTTTCTTT	CASSQGGKAFF
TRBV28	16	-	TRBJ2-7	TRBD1	TGTGCCAGCAGTACAATTCTCGGGACAGAGGCCTACGAGCAGTACTTC	CASSTILGTEAYEQYF